The clone carrying this TCR beta chain turned up a few times. Its specificity is unknown. This sample stems from a study of T cells after yellow fever vaccination. Study information: SMART-Seq v4 Ultra Low Input handled preparation of low-cell-number fractions.

The V gene lost 2 bases and the J gene lost 3 bases, with 10 bases spanning the gap. The CDR3 runs 14 residues. From germline, CDR1 is SGHTA and CDR2 FQGNSA. Points from the study as a whole: Once the booster was given, most primary-vaccination clones reappeared, at just under 98% for CD4 and roughly 90% for CD8.

One entry per CDR3 protein, called by TCRdb with MiXCR from the 5' RACE reads. The table includes about 320,000 distinct CDR3 sequences, 12% detected once. The rearrangement joins TRBV7-2 to TRBJ2-5; D perhaps matches TRBD1 (6 bases). The sequencing here drew on CD4+ T cells sorted from PBMCs, taken 15 days after the yellow fever booster vaccination. The TCR was taken from a man aged 18-30 years who received the YFV17D yellow fever vaccine. Written as DNA, the CDR3 is TGTGCCAGCAGCTTAACCAGGGGTGAAGAGACCCAGTACTTC. Translating gives CASSLTRGEETQYF.